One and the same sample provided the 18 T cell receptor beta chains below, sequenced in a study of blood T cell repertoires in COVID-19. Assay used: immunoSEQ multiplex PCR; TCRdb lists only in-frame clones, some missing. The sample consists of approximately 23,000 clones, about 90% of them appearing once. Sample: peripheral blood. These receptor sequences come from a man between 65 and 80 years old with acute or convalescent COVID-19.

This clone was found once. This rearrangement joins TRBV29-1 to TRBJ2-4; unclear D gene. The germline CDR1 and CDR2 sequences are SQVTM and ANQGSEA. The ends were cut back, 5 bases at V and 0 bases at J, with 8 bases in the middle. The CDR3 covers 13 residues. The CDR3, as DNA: TGCAGCGTTTCTTCCCTAGCCAAAAACATTCAGTACTTC. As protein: CSVSSLAKNIQYF.

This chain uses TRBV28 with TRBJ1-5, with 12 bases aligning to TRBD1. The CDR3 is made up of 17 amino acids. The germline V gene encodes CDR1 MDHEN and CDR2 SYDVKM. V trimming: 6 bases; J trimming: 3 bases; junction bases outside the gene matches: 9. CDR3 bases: TGTGCCAGCAGGATATCCGGGACAGGGGGCTTCAATCAGCCCCAGCATTTT. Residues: CASRISGTGGFNQPQHF.

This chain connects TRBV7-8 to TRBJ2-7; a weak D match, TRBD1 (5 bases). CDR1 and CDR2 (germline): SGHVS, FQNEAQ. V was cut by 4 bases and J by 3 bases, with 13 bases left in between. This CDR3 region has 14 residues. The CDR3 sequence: CASSYGAANYEQYF. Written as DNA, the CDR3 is TGTGCCAGCAGCTATGGGGCGGCTAACTACGAGCAGTACTTC.

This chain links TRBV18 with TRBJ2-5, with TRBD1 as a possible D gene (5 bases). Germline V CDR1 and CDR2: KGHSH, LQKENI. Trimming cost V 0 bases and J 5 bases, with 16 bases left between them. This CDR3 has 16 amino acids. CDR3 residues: CASSPPRQNPRETQYF. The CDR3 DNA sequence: TGTGCCAGCTCACCACCTCGACAGAACCCGCGGGAGACCCAGTACTTC. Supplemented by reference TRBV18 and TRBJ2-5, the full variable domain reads NAGVMQNPRHLVRRRGQEARLRCSPMKGHSHVYWYRQLPEEGLKFMVYLQKENIIDESGMPKERFSAEFPKEGPSILRIQQVVRGDSAAYFCASSPPRQNPRETQYFGPGTRLLVL.

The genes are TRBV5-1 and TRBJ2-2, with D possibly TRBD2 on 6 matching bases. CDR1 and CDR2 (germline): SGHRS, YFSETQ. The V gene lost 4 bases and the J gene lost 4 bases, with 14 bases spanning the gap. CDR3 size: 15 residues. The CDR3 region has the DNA TGCGCCAGCAGCCCGGGAGACATTACCACCGGGGAGCTGTTTTTT. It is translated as CASSPGDITTGELFF.

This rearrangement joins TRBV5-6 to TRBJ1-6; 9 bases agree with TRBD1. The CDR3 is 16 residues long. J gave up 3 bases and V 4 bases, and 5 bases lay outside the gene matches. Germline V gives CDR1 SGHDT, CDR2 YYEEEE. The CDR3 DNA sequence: TGTGCCAGCAGCAGTGGGACAGGGCTCTATAATTCACCCCTCCACTTT. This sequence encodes CASSSGTGLYNSPLHF.

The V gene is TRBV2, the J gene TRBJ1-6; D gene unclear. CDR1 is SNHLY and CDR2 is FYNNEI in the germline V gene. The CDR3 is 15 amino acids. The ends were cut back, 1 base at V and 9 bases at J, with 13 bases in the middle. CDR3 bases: TGTGCCAGCAGTGAAGTCGGAGGGCCGAGTTCACCCCTCCACTTT. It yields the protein CASSEVGGPSSPLHF.

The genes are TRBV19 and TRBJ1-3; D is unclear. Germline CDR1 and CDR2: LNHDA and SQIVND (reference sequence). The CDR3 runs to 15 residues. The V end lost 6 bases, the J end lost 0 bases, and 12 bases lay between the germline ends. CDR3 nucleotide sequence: TGTGCCAGTAGGCGTCAGGCATACTCTGGAAACACCATATATTTT. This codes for CASRRQAYSGNTIYF.

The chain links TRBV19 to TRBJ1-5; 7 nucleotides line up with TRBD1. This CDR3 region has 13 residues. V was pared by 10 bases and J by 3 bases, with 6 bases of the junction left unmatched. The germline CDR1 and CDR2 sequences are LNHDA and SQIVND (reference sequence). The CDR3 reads CATSDRVNQPQHF. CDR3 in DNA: TGTGCCACTTCCGACAGGGTCAATCAGCCCCAGCATTTT.

CDR3 DNA sequence: TGTGCCAGCAGTCCCTCGGGTAGCGGGGGGGTCTGGGAGCAGTTCTTC. Residues: CASSPSGSGGVWEQFF. V usage is TRBV6-6 and J usage is TRBJ2-1; TRBD2 matches at 11 bases. Germline trimming cut 5 bases from V and 10 bases from J; bases unmatched to any gene: 13. This CDR3 is 16 amino acids long. The germline V gene has CDR1 MNHNY and CDR2 SVGAGI (reference sequence).

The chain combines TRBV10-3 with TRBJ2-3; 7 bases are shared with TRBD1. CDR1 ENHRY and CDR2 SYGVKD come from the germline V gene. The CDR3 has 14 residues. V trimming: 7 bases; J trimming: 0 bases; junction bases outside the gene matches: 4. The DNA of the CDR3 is TGTGCCATCACCCGGGACAGAAGCACAGATACGCAGTATTTT. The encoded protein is CAITRDRSTDTQYF.

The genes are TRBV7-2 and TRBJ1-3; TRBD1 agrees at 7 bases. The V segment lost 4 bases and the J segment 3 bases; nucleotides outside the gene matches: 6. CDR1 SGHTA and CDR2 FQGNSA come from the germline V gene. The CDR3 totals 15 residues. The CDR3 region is CASSYRQGFGNTIYF. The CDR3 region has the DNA TGTGCCAGCAGCTACCGACAGGGTTTTGGAAACACCATATATTTT. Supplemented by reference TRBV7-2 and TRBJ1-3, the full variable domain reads GAGVSQSPSNKVTEKGKDVELRCDPISGHTALYWYRQSLGQGLEFLIYFQGNSAPDKSGLPSDRFSAERTGGSVSTLTIQRTQQEDSAVYLCASSYRQGFGNTIYFGEGSWLTVV.

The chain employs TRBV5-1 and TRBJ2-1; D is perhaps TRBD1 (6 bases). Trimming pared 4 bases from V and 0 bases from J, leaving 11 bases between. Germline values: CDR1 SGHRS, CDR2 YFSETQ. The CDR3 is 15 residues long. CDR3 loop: CASSHDRSSYNEQFF. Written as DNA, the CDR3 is TGCGCCAGCAGCCATGACAGGAGCTCCTACAATGAGCAGTTCTTC.

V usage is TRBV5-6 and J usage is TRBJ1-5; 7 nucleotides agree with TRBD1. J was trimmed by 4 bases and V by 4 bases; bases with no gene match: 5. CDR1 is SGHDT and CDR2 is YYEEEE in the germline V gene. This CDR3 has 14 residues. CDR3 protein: CASSLGQPNQPQHF. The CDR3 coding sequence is TGTGCCAGCAGCCTGGGACAGCCGAATCAGCCCCAGCATTTT.

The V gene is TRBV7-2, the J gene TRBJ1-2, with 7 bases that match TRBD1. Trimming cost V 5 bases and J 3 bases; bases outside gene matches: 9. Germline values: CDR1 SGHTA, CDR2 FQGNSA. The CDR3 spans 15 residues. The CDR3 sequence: CASSPRQGAHYGYTF. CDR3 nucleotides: TGTGCCAGCAGCCCCCGACAGGGAGCGCACTATGGCTACACCTTC.

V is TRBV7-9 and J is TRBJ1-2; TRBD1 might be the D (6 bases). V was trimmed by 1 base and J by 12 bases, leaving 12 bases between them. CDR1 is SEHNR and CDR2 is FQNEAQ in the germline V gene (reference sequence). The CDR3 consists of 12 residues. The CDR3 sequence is CASSLEQGHHTF. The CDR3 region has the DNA TGTGCCAGCAGCTTAGAGCAGGGACACCACACCTTC.

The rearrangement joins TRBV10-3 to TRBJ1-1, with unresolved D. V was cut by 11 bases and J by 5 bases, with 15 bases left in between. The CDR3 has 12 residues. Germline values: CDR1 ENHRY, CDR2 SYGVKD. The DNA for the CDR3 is TGTGCCTCCTCCCTTACGGAGACTGAAGCTTTCTTT. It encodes CASSLTETEAFF.

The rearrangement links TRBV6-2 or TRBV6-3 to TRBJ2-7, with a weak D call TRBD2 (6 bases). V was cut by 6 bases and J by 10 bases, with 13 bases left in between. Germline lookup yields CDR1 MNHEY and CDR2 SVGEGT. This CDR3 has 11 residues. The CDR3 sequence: CASSHRDSQYF. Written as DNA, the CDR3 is TGTGCCAGCAGCCACCGGGACTCCCAGTACTTC.